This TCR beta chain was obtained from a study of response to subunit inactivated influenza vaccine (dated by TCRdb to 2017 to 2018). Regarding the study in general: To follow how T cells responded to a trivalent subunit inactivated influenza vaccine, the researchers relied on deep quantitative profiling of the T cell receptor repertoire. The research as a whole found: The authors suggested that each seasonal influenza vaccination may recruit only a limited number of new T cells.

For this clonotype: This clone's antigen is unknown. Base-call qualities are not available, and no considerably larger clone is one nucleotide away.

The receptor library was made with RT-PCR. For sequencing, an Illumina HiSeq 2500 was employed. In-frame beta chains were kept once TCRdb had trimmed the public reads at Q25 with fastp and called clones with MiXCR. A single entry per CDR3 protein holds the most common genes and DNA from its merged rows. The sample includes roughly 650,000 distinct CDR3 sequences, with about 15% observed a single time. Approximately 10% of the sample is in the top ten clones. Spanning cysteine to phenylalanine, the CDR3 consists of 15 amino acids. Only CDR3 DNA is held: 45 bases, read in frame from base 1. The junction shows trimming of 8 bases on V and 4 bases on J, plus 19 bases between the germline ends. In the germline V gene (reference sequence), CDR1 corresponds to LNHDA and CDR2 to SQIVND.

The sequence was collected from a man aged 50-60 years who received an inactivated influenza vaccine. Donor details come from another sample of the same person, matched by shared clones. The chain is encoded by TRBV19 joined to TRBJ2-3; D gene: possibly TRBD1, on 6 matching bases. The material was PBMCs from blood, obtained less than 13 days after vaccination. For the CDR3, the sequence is CASRPRPKGADTQYF. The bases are TGTGCCAGTCGTCCCAGGCCTAAGGGGGCAGATACGCAGTATTTT.